This is a list of T cell receptor beta chains from one sample in a study of blood T cell repertoires in COVID-19. Libraries were prepared by immunoSEQ multiplex PCR; TCRdb keeps only in-frame clonotypes and omits some of them. Of more than 200,000 clones in the sample, about four fifths are singletons; the top ten hold under 5%. The specimen was peripheral blood. The receptors shown here come from a man aged 50-59 years with active or convalescent COVID-19. Both conserved end residues are part of each CDR3. D genes are given only for firm matches. For some rows the clone size is stated as once, few or many, or as a class when expanded; others skip it.

J gene: TRBJ1-1
D gene: -
clone size: few
V gene: TRBV3-1/TRBV3-2
CDR3 protein: CASSQGAGSYTEAFF
CDR3 DNA: TGTGCCAGCAGCCAAGGCGCGGGCTCGTACACTGAAGCTTTCTTT

J gene: TRBJ1-3
D gene: TRBD1
clone size: -
V gene: TRBV9
CDR3 protein: CASSVIGTGDGNTIYF
CDR3 DNA: TGTGCCAGCAGCGTAATTGGGACAGGGGATGGAAACACCATATATTTT

J gene: TRBJ2-3
D gene: TRBD2
clone size: once
V gene: TRBV5-1
CDR3 protein: CASSLVKSGGADTQYF
CDR3 DNA: TGCGCCAGCAGCTTGGTCAAGAGCGGGGGTGCAGATACGCAGTATTTT

J gene: TRBJ2-4
D gene: TRBD2
clone size: -
V gene: TRBV29-1
CDR3 protein: CSVEAGGGLAKNIQYF
CDR3 DNA: TGCAGCGTTGAAGCGGGGGGTGGTCTAGCCAAAAACATTCAGTACTTC

J gene: TRBJ1-5
D gene: TRBD1
clone size: -
V gene: TRBV6-2/TRBV6-3
CDR3 protein: CASSSRTGYSNQPQHF
CDR3 DNA: TGTGCCAGCAGTTCTCGGACAGGGTATAGCAATCAGCCCCAGCATTTT

J gene: TRBJ2-3
D gene: -
clone size: -
V gene: TRBV19
CDR3 protein: CASRSQGSSTDTQYF
CDR3 DNA: TGTGCCAGTAGGTCGCAGGGATCTAGCACAGATACGCAGTATTTT

J gene: TRBJ1-1
D gene: -
clone size: -
V gene: TRBV28
CDR3 protein: CASRPQVPNTEAFF
CDR3 DNA: TGTGCCAGCAGGCCTCAGGTCCCGAACACTGAAGCTTTCTTT

J gene: TRBJ2-4
D gene: TRBD1
clone size: -
V gene: TRBV28
CDR3 protein: CASSPPDRDIQYF
CDR3 DNA: TGTGCCAGCAGCCCCCCTGACAGGGACATTCAGTACTTC

J gene: TRBJ1-1
D gene: -
clone size: -
V gene: TRBV5-1
CDR3 protein: CASRIQGPDTEAFF
CDR3 DNA: TGCGCCAGCAGGATACAGGGTCCGGACACTGAAGCTTTCTTT

J gene: TRBJ2-3
D gene: -
clone size: once
V gene: TRBV27
CDR3 protein: CASSLSTPGGDTQYF
CDR3 DNA: TGTGCCAGCAGTTTATCAACCCCCGGGGGAGATACGCAGTATTTT

J gene: TRBJ1-2
D gene: -
clone size: few
V gene: TRBV5-1
CDR3 protein: CASSPDGTTNYGYTF
CDR3 DNA: TGCGCCAGCAGCCCGGATGGGACAACCAACTATGGCTACACCTTC

J gene: TRBJ2-4
D gene: -
clone size: -
V gene: TRBV7-9
CDR3 protein: CASSLRDTEKNIQYF
CDR3 DNA: TGTGCCAGCAGCTTAAGGGACACAGAAAAAAACATTCAGTACTTC

J gene: TRBJ2-1
D gene: -
clone size: -
V gene: TRBV24-1
CDR3 protein: CATSGAYNEQFF
CDR3 DNA: TGTGCCACCAGCGGGGCCTACAATGAGCAGTTCTTC

J gene: TRBJ1-1
D gene: -
clone size: once
V gene: TRBV28
CDR3 protein: CASSSWRGRDTEAFF
CDR3 DNA: TGTGCCAGCAGTTCCTGGCGAGGTCGGGACACTGAAGCTTTCTTT

J gene: TRBJ1-6
D gene: TRBD1
clone size: -
V gene: TRBV15
CDR3 protein: CATSRDRYNSPLHF
CDR3 DNA: TGTGCCACCAGCAGGGACAGGTATAATTCACCCCTCCACTTT

J gene: TRBJ1-2
D gene: -
clone size: -
V gene: TRBV6-2/TRBV6-3
CDR3 protein: CASSTDSGYGYTF
CDR3 DNA: TGTGCCAGCAGCACCGACAGTGGCTATGGCTACACCTTC

J gene: TRBJ2-5
D gene: TRBD2
clone size: -
V gene: TRBV5-4
CDR3 protein: CASSDRLAGGGETQYF
CDR3 DNA: TGTGCCAGCAGCGACCGACTAGCGGGGGGCGGGGAGACCCAGTACTTC

J gene: TRBJ2-7
D gene: -
clone size: -
V gene: TRBV21-1
CDR3 protein: CASSKARRQGTVNEQYF
CDR3 DNA: TGTGCCAGCAGCAAAGCCCGACGACAGGGGACCGTGAACGAGCAGTACTTC

J gene: TRBJ1-2
D gene: TRBD1
clone size: -
V gene: TRBV30
CDR3 protein: CAWSGQGFGYTF
CDR3 DNA: TGTGCCTGGAGTGGACAGGGGTTCGGCTACACCTTC

J gene: TRBJ2-7
D gene: -
clone size: few
V gene: TRBV18
CDR3 protein: CASSPSSYEQYF
CDR3 DNA: TGTGCCAGCTCCCCTAGCTCCTACGAGCAGTACTTC

J gene: TRBJ2-1
D gene: -
clone size: -
V gene: TRBV15
CDR3 protein: CATSRALFYNEQFF
CDR3 DNA: TGTGCCACCAGCAGAGCCTTATTTTACAATGAGCAGTTCTTC

J gene: TRBJ2-1
D gene: -
clone size: once
V gene: TRBV4-1
CDR3 protein: CASSQDAQSRVAYNEQFF
CDR3 DNA: TGCGCCAGCAGCCAAGATGCTCAGTCCAGGGTAGCCTACAATGAGCAGTTCTTC

J gene: TRBJ2-2
D gene: TRBD1
clone size: -
V gene: TRBV24-1
CDR3 protein: CATSDYTDRDNTGELFF
CDR3 DNA: TGTGCCACCAGTGATTATACGGACAGGGATAACACCGGGGAGCTGTTTTTT

J gene: TRBJ1-2
D gene: -
clone size: -
V gene: TRBV30
CDR3 protein: CAWSVLRTANF
CDR3 DNA: TGTGCCTGGAGTGTACTTCGGACAGCGAACTTC

J gene: TRBJ2-6
D gene: TRBD1
clone size: -
V gene: TRBV27
CDR3 protein: CASSFGRGLFGANVLTF
CDR3 DNA: TGTGCCAGCAGTTTTGGCAGGGGGCTGTTTGGGGCCAACGTCCTGACTTTC

J gene: TRBJ1-1
D gene: -
clone size: -
V gene: TRBV5-1
CDR3 protein: CASSNQGNEAFF
CDR3 DNA: TGCGCCAGCAGCAACCAGGGGAATGAAGCTTTCTTT

J gene: TRBJ2-7
D gene: TRBD1
clone size: -
V gene: TRBV3-1/TRBV3-2
CDR3 protein: CASSQRTGTYEQYF
CDR3 DNA: TGTGCCAGCAGCCAAAGGACAGGGACCTACGAGCAGTACTTC

J gene: TRBJ2-1
D gene: -
clone size: -
V gene: TRBV6-5
CDR3 protein: CASMQLFGGEQFF
CDR3 DNA: TGTGCCAGCATGCAACTTTTCGGGGGTGAGCAGTTCTTC

J gene: TRBJ2-3
D gene: TRBD2
clone size: -
V gene: TRBV7-6
CDR3 protein: CASSLGTSGNTDTQYF
CDR3 DNA: TGTGCCAGCAGCCTGGGGACTAGCGGGAACACAGATACGCAGTATTTT

J gene: TRBJ2-3
D gene: -
clone size: -
V gene: TRBV6-2/TRBV6-3
CDR3 protein: CASSPPPWSTGTQYF
CDR3 DNA: TGTGCCAGCAGTCCCCCCCCGTGGAGCACGGGTACGCAGTATTTT

J gene: TRBJ2-2
D gene: -
clone size: -
V gene: TRBV10-3
CDR3 protein: CAISEFGDSGELFF
CDR3 DNA: TGTGCCATCAGTGAATTTGGCGACAGCGGGGAGCTGTTTTTT

J gene: TRBJ1-2
D gene: -
clone size: -
V gene: TRBV28
CDR3 protein: CASSPGLLNYGYTF
CDR3 DNA: TGTGCCAGCAGTCCGGGACTCCTGAACTATGGCTACACCTTC

J gene: TRBJ1-4
D gene: TRBD1
clone size: -
V gene: TRBV30
CDR3 protein: CAWSTYRGLGEKLFF
CDR3 DNA: TGTGCCTGGAGCACATACAGGGGCCTAGGGGAAAAACTGTTTTTT

J gene: TRBJ1-6
D gene: -
clone size: -
V gene: TRBV15
CDR3 protein: CATSRGRSGTRNSPLHF
CDR3 DNA: TGTGCCACCAGCAGAGGGCGAAGCGGGACAAGAAATTCACCCCTCCACTTT

J gene: TRBJ1-1
D gene: TRBD1
clone size: -
V gene: TRBV3-1/TRBV3-2
CDR3 protein: CASSLTGANTEAFF
CDR3 DNA: TGTGCCAGCAGTCTAACAGGGGCGAACACTGAAGCTTTCTTT

J gene: TRBJ2-3
D gene: TRBD2
clone size: -
V gene: TRBV9
CDR3 protein: CASSVGVSGGATDTQYF
CDR3 DNA: TGTGCCAGCAGCGTAGGGGTTAGCGGGGGGGCCACAGATACGCAGTATTTT

J gene: TRBJ2-2
D gene: TRBD2
clone size: once
V gene: TRBV3-1/TRBV3-2
CDR3 protein: CASSQGLAGVNTGELFF
CDR3 DNA: TGTGCCAGCAGCCAAGGACTAGCGGGGGTGAACACCGGGGAGCTGTTTTTT

J gene: TRBJ2-3
D gene: TRBD2
clone size: -
V gene: TRBV27
CDR3 protein: CASKVRAGGPDTQYF
CDR3 DNA: TGTGCCAGCAAGGTCCGGGCGGGGGGGCCAGATACGCAGTATTTT

J gene: TRBJ1-2
D gene: TRBD1
clone size: -
V gene: TRBV4-3
CDR3 protein: CASSQDTGGAYGYTF
CDR3 DNA: TGCGCCAGCAGCCAAGATACAGGGGGCGCATATGGCTACACCTTC

J gene: TRBJ2-1
D gene: TRBD2
clone size: -
V gene: TRBV9
CDR3 protein: CASSVEGTRGNEQFF
CDR3 DNA: TGTGCCAGCAGCGTAGAGGGGACTAGGGGGAATGAGCAGTTCTTC

J gene: TRBJ1-6
D gene: -
clone size: -
V gene: TRBV19
CDR3 protein: CASSILGESPLHF
CDR3 DNA: TGTGCCAGTAGTATATTAGGAGAATCACCCCTCCACTTT

J gene: TRBJ2-1
D gene: -
clone size: -
V gene: TRBV28
CDR3 protein: CASTGGFFGEQFF
CDR3 DNA: TGTGCCAGCACCGGAGGGTTTTTCGGTGAGCAGTTCTTC

J gene: TRBJ1-6
D gene: -
clone size: -
V gene: TRBV28
CDR3 protein: CASIYRNSYNSPLHF
CDR3 DNA: TGTGCCAGCATCTACAGGAATTCCTATAATTCACCCCTCCACTTT

J gene: TRBJ2-1
D gene: TRBD2
clone size: -
V gene: TRBV29-1
CDR3 protein: CSVVTLAGSDNEQFF
CDR3 DNA: TGCAGCGTGGTGACTCTAGCGGGGAGCGACAATGAGCAGTTCTTC

J gene: TRBJ2-3
D gene: TRBD2
clone size: -
V gene: TRBV7-9
CDR3 protein: CASSLIGSGGTDTQYF
CDR3 DNA: TGTGCCAGCAGCTTAATCGGTAGCGGGGGCACAGATACGCAGTATTTT

J gene: TRBJ2-5
D gene: TRBD2
clone size: -
V gene: TRBV3-1/TRBV3-2
CDR3 protein: CASSQGTSGGQETQYF
CDR3 DNA: TGTGCCAGCAGCCAAGGGACTAGCGGGGGACAAGAGACCCAGTACTTC

J gene: TRBJ1-2
D gene: TRBD1
clone size: -
V gene: TRBV5-4
CDR3 protein: CASSPRQGEYYGYTF
CDR3 DNA: TGTGCCAGCAGCCCACGACAGGGGGAGTACTATGGCTACACCTTC

J gene: TRBJ2-1
D gene: -
clone size: -
V gene: TRBV20-1
CDR3 protein: CSARDFNEQFF
CDR3 DNA: TGCAGTGCTAGAGACTTTAATGAGCAGTTCTTC

J gene: TRBJ2-7
D gene: -
clone size: -
V gene: TRBV7-2
CDR3 protein: CASSLLYEQYF
CDR3 DNA: TGTGCCAGCAGCTTACTCTACGAGCAGTACTTC

J gene: TRBJ1-1
D gene: -
clone size: -
V gene: TRBV6-5
CDR3 protein: CASSYSLNTEAFF
CDR3 DNA: TGTGCCAGCAGTTACTCCCTTAACACTGAAGCTTTCTTT

J gene: TRBJ1-1
D gene: TRBD1
clone size: -
V gene: TRBV18
CDR3 protein: CASSPQQGSGTEAFF
CDR3 DNA: TGTGCCAGCTCACCCCAACAGGGGTCGGGGACTGAAGCTTTCTTT

J gene: TRBJ2-3
D gene: -
clone size: -
V gene: TRBV30
CDR3 protein: CAWSQATSTDTQYF
CDR3 DNA: TGTGCCTGGAGCCAGGCCACTAGCACAGATACGCAGTATTTT

J gene: TRBJ1-2
D gene: -
clone size: -
V gene: TRBV5-4
CDR3 protein: CASRPRQVNFYGYTF
CDR3 DNA: TGTGCCAGCAGGCCTCGACAGGTGAACTTCTATGGCTACACCTTC

J gene: TRBJ1-2
D gene: -
clone size: -
V gene: TRBV14
CDR3 protein: CASWTPGVSYGYTF
CDR3 DNA: TGTGCCAGCTGGACCCCAGGGGTGAGCTATGGCTACACCTTC